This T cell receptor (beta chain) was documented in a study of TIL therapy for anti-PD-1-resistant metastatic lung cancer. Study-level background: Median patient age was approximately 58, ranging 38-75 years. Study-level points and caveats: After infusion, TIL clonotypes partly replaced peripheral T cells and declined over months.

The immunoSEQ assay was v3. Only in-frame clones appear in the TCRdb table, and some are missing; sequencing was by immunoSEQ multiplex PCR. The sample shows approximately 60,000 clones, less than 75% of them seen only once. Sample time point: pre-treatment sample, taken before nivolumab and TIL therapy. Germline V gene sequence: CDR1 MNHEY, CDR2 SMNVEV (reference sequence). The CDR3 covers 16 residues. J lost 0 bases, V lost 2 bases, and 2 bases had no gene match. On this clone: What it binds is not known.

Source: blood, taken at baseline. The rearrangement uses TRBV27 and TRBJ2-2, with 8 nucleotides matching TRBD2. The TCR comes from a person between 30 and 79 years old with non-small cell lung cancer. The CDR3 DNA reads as TGTGCCAGCAGTTTACGGGGGGGGACGAACACCGGGGAGCTGTTTTTT. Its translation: CASSLRGGTNTGELFF.